The 24 T cell receptor beta chains given below trace back to one sample, sequenced in a study of Graves' ophthalmopathy and Graves' hyperthyroidism. Using RNA transcripts, the TCR beta CDR3 regions were amplified. Following a first-round RT-PCR that used HTBI primers, a second-round multiplex PCR was carried out. Each CDR3 protein gets one entry after TCRdb re-called the multiplex PCR reads with MiXCR. The repertoire consists of 300,000 to 400,000 distinct CDR3 sequences, with about 17% occurring once and the leading ten covering about 2.4%. Sequenced: peripheral blood. Every receptor here comes from an adult woman with stable Graves' hyperthyroidism.

The chain has TRBV11-2 and TRBJ2-1; 10 nucleotides line up with TRBD2. The CDR3 extends over 16 amino acids. CDR1 and CDR2 (germline): SGHAT, FQNNGV. The V segment lost 5 bases and the J segment 9 bases; nucleotides outside the gene matches: 13. In DNA form, the CDR3 reads TGTGCCAGCAGCCCTGCGACTAGCGGGCTTTCCACTGAGCAGTTCTTC. Protein: CASSPATSGLSTEQFF.

The chain couples TRBV24-1 to TRBJ1-5; weak D call: TRBD1 (6 bases). Trimming pared 4 bases from V and 6 bases from J, leaving 12 bases between. This CDR3 region has 14 residues. In germline, CDR1 is KGHDR, CDR2 SFDVKD. The CDR3 region is CATSEGGPGQPQHF. CDR3 in DNA: TGTGCCACCAGTGAGGGGGGCCCGGGTCAGCCCCAGCATTTT.

A few counts support this clonotype. The V and J genes are TRBV6-1 and TRBJ2-4, with D possibly being TRBD2 (6 bases). Germline V gene lookup returns CDR1 MNHNS and CDR2 SASEGT. V was shortened by 5 bases and J by 5 bases, with 16 bases between the two germline ends. CDR3 length: 15 residues. The CDR3: CASSPKPGLENIQYF. DNA of the CDR3: TGTGCCAGCAGTCCCAAACCGGGACTCGAAAACATTCAGTACTTC.

This clonotype was counted ten times or more. This chain links TRBV6-2 or TRBV6-3 with TRBJ2-2; the D is unclear. The CDR3 is 15 residues long. V gave up 2 bases and J gave up 2 bases, with 9 bases separating them. Germline CDR1 and CDR2: MNHEY and SVGEGT. The CDR3 DNA follows: TGTGCCAGCAGTTACCATAAAGGAAACACCGGGGAGCTGTTTTTT. Amino acids: CASSYHKGNTGELFF.

This clonotype has ten or more counts. V and J are TRBV27 and TRBJ1-2, with D tentatively TRBD1 (5 bases). The CDR3 runs 14 residues. CDR1 and CDR2 from the germline V gene are MNHEY and SMNVEV (reference sequence). The V end lost 2 bases, the J end lost 6 bases, and 13 bases lay between the germline ends. CDR3 in amino acids: CASSLQGTLDGYTF. In nucleotides, the CDR3 is TGTGCCAGCAGTTTACAGGGAACGTTGGATGGCTACACCTTC.

The table lists this clonotype with many counts. J is TRBJ2-7 and V is TRBV6-2 or TRBV6-3; 14 bases match TRBD2. This CDR3 is built from 17 residues. Germline CDR1 is MNHEY and CDR2 is SVGEGT. The V segment lost 6 bases and the J segment 0 bases; nucleotides outside the gene matches: 7. The CDR3 nucleotides are TGTGCCAGCAGGGGGACTAGCGGGAGAGAAAACTCCTACGAGCAGTACTTC. Amino acid sequence: CASRGTSGRENSYEQYF.

This clonotype came up many times. This sequence joins TRBV6-2 or TRBV6-3 and TRBJ1-5; D gene uncertain. The germline V gene encodes CDR1 MNHEY and CDR2 SVGEGT. CDR3 size: 13 residues. V shed 6 bases and J shed 5 bases, with 11 bases lying between them. Written as DNA, the CDR3 is TGTGCCAGCAGCCCCGCAAGGCATCAGCCCCAGCATTTT. Encoded protein: CASSPARHQPQHF.

This clonotype was seen many times. The chain links TRBV2 to TRBJ2-7; D is unclear. Germline V gives CDR1 SNHLY, CDR2 FYNNEI. The CDR3 runs 13 residues. V lost 7 bases, J lost 3 bases, and 13 bases lay in between. The CDR3 sequence is CASKIGRFYEQYF. DNA of the CDR3: TGTGCCAGCAAAATCGGACGTTTCTACGAGCAGTACTTC.

This clonotype occurred many times. V gene TRBV11-1 combines with J gene TRBJ1-1; 7 bases are a match to TRBD1. Per the germline V gene, CDR1 is SGHAT and CDR2 is FQDESV (reference sequence). Unmatched junction bases numbered 26, after V lost 7 bases and J lost 6 bases. This CDR3 spans 19 amino acids. As DNA, the CDR3 is TGTGCCAGCACCAAGGGAACCCGACAGGGCGTCTCCGGAGGCCCTGAAGCTTTCTTT. Amino acid sequence: CASTKGTRQGVSGGPEAFF.

The sample holds many counts of this clonotype. This sequence joins TRBV6-2 or TRBV6-3 and TRBJ1-1; D perhaps matches TRBD1 (6 bases). V was cut by 0 bases and J by 7 bases, with 12 bases left in between. The CDR3 runs to 14 residues. Germline assignment: CDR1 MNHEY and CDR2 SVGEGT. CDR3 nucleotide sequence: TGTGCCAGCAGTTACTCGGCGGGGGCCGGTGAAGCTTTCTTT. Its translation is CASSYSAGAGEAFF.

Turning to this clonotype: This may be a read error: a much more frequent sequence differs by one nucleotide. CDR3 DNA: TGTGCCAGCAGCTTAGTCCCGACCGTAACTTACGGGCAGTACTTC. Translated: CASSLVPTVTYGQYF. This chain joins TRBV7-2 and TRBJ2-7; D is ambiguous. The CDR3 is 15 amino acids. Germline V gene lookup returns CDR1 SGHTA and CDR2 FQGNSA.

This clonotype was seen ten or more times. The chain links TRBV14 to TRBJ1-2, with D perhaps matching TRBD1 (6 bases). This CDR3 has 15 residues. CDR1 and CDR2 (germline): SGHDN, FVKESK. Trimming pared 1 base from V and 4 bases from J, leaving 13 bases between. Written as DNA, the CDR3 is TGTGCCAGCAGCCAAGTGCAGGGGCGGCCCTATGGCTACACCTTC. Translation: CASSQVQGRPYGYTF.

This chain uses TRBV6-2 or TRBV6-3 with TRBJ2-7; TRBD1 is a possible D gene (6 bases). From germline, CDR1 is MNHEY and CDR2 SVGEGT. The CDR3 has 14 amino acids. Trimming left V 9 bases short and J 4 bases short, with 19 bases between. The CDR3 region is CASSDTLTGYEQYF. CDR3 sequence (DNA): TGTGCCAGTTCCGATACATTAACAGGGTACGAGCAGTACTTC.

The table lists this clonotype with many counts. This chain joins TRBV29-1 and TRBJ2-7; the D is unclear. Germline V gene sequence: CDR1 SQVTM, CDR2 ANQGSEA. Trimming took 5 bases from V and 1 from J, leaving 12 bases between them. CDR3 length: 13 residues. As DNA, the CDR3 is TGCAGCGTTCAAGCACCCAATTCCTACGAGCAGTACTTC. It translates to CSVQAPNSYEQYF.

This clonotype was picked up many times. This chain uses TRBV5-1 with TRBJ1-2; 7 bases align to TRBD1. There are 15 residues in the CDR3. Germline V gene sequence: CDR1 SGHRS, CDR2 YFSETQ. Trimming took 5 bases from V and 1 from J; bases not matched to a gene: 8. The CDR3 coding sequence is TGCGCCAGCAGACCTACCGGGGACAGTAACTATGGCTACACCTTC. Encoded protein: CASRPTGDSNYGYTF.

Ten or more counts support this clonotype. The rearrangement joins TRBV20-1 to TRBJ2-2, with 8 bases that match TRBD2. Germline loops: CDR1 DFQATT, CDR2 SNEGSKA (reference sequence). The CDR3 runs to 15 residues. The V gene end was trimmed by 0 bases and the J gene end by 5 bases; junction bases not matched to a gene: 5. The CDR3, as DNA: TGCAGTGCTAGAGATCTCGAGCGGGAGACCGGGGAGCTGTTTTTT. This gives the protein CSARDLERETGELFF.

This clonotype has at least ten counts. CDR3: CASSYSDRGNYGYTF. The CDR3 DNA reads as TGTGCCAGCAGTTATTCGGACAGGGGGAACTATGGCTACACCTTC. V usage is TRBV28 and J usage is TRBJ1-2; 10 bases fit TRBD1. CDR1 and CDR2 (germline): MDHEN, SYDVKM. V lost 4 bases to trimming and J lost 2 bases; unmatched junction nucleotides: 4. The CDR3 contains 15 residues.

The chain carries TRBV27 and TRBJ2-4; 8 nucleotides line up with TRBD2. V dropped 6 bases and J dropped 14; count of bases not matched to a gene: 21. The CDR3 runs to 16 residues. Germline V lookup: CDR1 MNHEY, CDR2 SMNVEV (reference sequence). CDR3 sequence (DNA): TGTGCCAGCAGCCCGACCGGGACTAGGTGGGATCTCAAGAAGTACTTC. It specifies CASSPTGTRWDLKKYF.

The gene calls are TRBV28 and TRBJ1-1; the match to TRBD1 covers 7 bases. The CDR3 is made up of 13 amino acids. Losses at the gene ends were 4 bases for V and 11 bases for J; bases not matched to a gene: 10. CDR1 is MDHEN, CDR2 SYDVKM, per germline. CDR3: CASSYGQVTWAFF. The CDR3 bases are TGTGCCAGCAGTTACGGACAGGTCACCTGGGCTTTCTTT.

In regard to this clonotype: The junction and the germline gene differ at one end; a read error may be behind it. The rearrangement uses TRBV6-1 and TRBJ2-5; D possibly uses TRBD1 or TRBD2 (5 bases each). Germline CDR1 is MNHNS and CDR2 is SASEGT. The CDR3 has 14 amino acids. CDR3 sequence: CASSQKRETVKRHF. For the CDR3, the DNA is TGTGCCAGCAGTCAAAAGAGGGAGACAGTTAAAAGGCACTTC.

This clonotype was seen repeatedly, ten times or more. This chain uses TRBV20-1 with TRBJ1-2; TRBD1 is a possible D gene (5 bases). In germline, CDR1 is DFQATT, CDR2 SNEGSKA (reference sequence). There are 13 residues in the CDR3. V lost 0 bases, J lost 4 bases, and 9 bases lay in between. CDR3 in amino acids: CSARDTGRYGYTF. The CDR3 DNA sequence: TGCAGTGCTAGAGATACGGGGCGCTATGGCTACACCTTC.

In regard to this clonotype: No conserved phenylalanine or tryptophan ends this CDR3, so it is likely a read error. CDR3 amino acids: CASNGQLTGELFY. CDR3 coding DNA: TGTGCCAGCAACGGACAGCTCACCGGGGAGCTGTTTTAT. The chain links TRBV6-4 to TRBJ2-2; tentative D call: TRBD1 (6 bases). This CDR3 is 13 amino acids long. Germline assignment: CDR1 MRHNA and CDR2 SNTAGT. V was trimmed by 7 bases and J by 4 bases, leaving 10 bases between them.

In this sample, this clonotype turned up once. V usage is TRBV5-1 and J usage is TRBJ2-7; TRBD2 agrees at 7 bases. Germline trimming cut 0 bases from V and 3 bases from J; bases unmatched to any gene: 9. Germline-derived CDR1 and CDR2 are SGHRS and YFSETQ. The CDR3 contains 16 residues. The CDR3 region has the DNA TGCGCCAGCAGCTTGGAGTGGGGGGGACCGTACTACGAGCAGTACTTC. It specifies CASSLEWGGPYYEQYF.

The chain couples TRBV11-2 to TRBJ2-5; D possibly matches TRBD1 or TRBD2 (5 bases each). V shed 1 base and J shed 6 bases, with 21 bases lying between them. The CDR3 runs to 17 residues. The germline V gene encodes CDR1 SGHAT and CDR2 FQNNGV. CDR3 bases: TGTGCCAGCAGCTTAGTTGGGGGATGGGGCGATAGGAAGACCCAGTACTTC. Amino acid sequence: CASSLVGGWGDRKTQYF.